This entry lists 11 T cell receptor beta chains sequenced from one sample in a study of T cell responses to AZD1222 COVID-19 vaccine. The method was immunoSEQ multiplex PCR; TCRdb's version includes in-frame clones alone and lacks a portion of them. The sample holds about 150,000 clones, more than 85% seen once. This sample comprised peripheral blood, obtained 28 days after the second AZD1222 dose. The source is an adult who received the AZD1222 COVID-19 vaccine.

This clone was observed once. The chain links TRBV27 to TRBJ2-6, with 7 bases identical to TRBD1. Trimming took 4 bases from V and 0 from J; bases not matched to a gene: 6. This CDR3 is 17 amino acids long. CDR1 and CDR2 (germline): MNHEY, SMNVEV (reference sequence). CDR3 sequence (DNA): TGTGCCAGCAGTTACTCGACAGGGATCTCTGGGGCCAACGTCCTGACTTTC. Its protein is CASSYSTGISGANVLTF.

V usage is TRBV19 and J usage is TRBJ1-2, with unresolved D. V was shortened by 5 bases and J by 4 bases, with 5 bases between the two germline ends. This CDR3 spans 11 amino acids. The germline gives CDR1 LNHDA, CDR2 SQIVND (reference sequence). The CDR3 reads CASSDFYGYTF. CDR3 DNA sequence: TGTGCCAGTAGTGATTTCTATGGCTACACCTTC.

The CDR3 DNA reads as TGTGCCAGCAGCGCTGACAGGGGCGCTGGAAACACCATATATTTT. Translated: CASSADRGAGNTIYF. V and J are TRBV6-5 and TRBJ1-3; 8 bases agree with TRBD1. CDR1 is MNHEY and CDR2 is SVGAGI in the germline V gene. This CDR3 comprises 15 residues. Trimming cost V 6 bases and J 2 bases; bases outside gene matches: 6.

The chain employs TRBV6-1 and TRBJ1-4, with a tentative D call TRBD1 (5 bases). Per the germline V gene, CDR1 is MNHNS and CDR2 is SASEGT. The V end was cut by 3 bases, the J end by 7 bases, with 12 bases between. The CDR3 contains 14 residues. As DNA, the CDR3 is TGTGCCAGCAGTGAGAATCAAGGGGCTGAAAAACTGTTTTTT. Translated, it gives CASSENQGAEKLFF.

V and J are TRBV7-8 and TRBJ1-2; D is possibly TRBD1 (5 bases). The CDR3 is 18 amino acids. Germline assignment: CDR1 SGHVS and CDR2 FQNEAQ. Trimming pared 3 bases from V and 7 bases from J, leaving 27 bases between. The CDR3 DNA is TGTGCCAGCAGCTTCCTGGGGCCGATTAGCCCCCCGGACTTTGGCTACACCTTC. This encodes CASSFLGPISPPDFGYTF.

The genes are TRBV7-9 and TRBJ2-5; 14 bases map to TRBD2. The CDR3 has 16 residues. The ends lost 5 bases at V and 1 base at J; junction bases unmatched: 3. Germline V CDR1 and CDR2: SEHNR, FQNEAQ (reference sequence). CDR3 DNA sequence: TGTGCCAGCAGCCTTGGGACTAGCGGGGGCCAAGAGACCCAGTACTTC. Protein product: CASSLGTSGGQETQYF.

The chain links TRBV27 to TRBJ2-3; the match to TRBD2 covers 9 bases. The CDR3 extends over 15 amino acids. Trimming took 4 bases from V and 5 from J; bases not matched to a gene: 7. CDR1 is MNHEY, CDR2 SMNVEV, per germline (reference sequence). CDR3 sequence: CASSSLGLALDTQYF. The CDR3 coding sequence is TGTGCCAGCAGTTCTCTGGGACTAGCCTTAGATACGCAGTATTTT.

This clone occurred once. The genes are TRBV6-1 and TRBJ2-7; 8 positions agree with TRBD1. CDR3 size: 15 residues. The germline gives CDR1 MNHNS, CDR2 SASEGT. The trim removed 2 bases at V and 1 base at J, leaving 4 bases unmatched. In nucleotides, the CDR3 is TGTGCCAGCAGTGAAAGGGACAGGTGGTCCTACGAGCAGTACTTC. The encoded protein is CASSERDRWSYEQYF.

The chain couples TRBV21-1 to TRBJ2-7. TRBV21-1 counts as a pseudogene. The CDR3 spans 13 residues. CDR3 amino acids: CASSIRPNNEQYF. Written as DNA, the CDR3 is TGTGCCAGCAGCATACGGCCCAACAACGAGCAGTACTTC.

This clone has just one count. This chain links TRBV15 with TRBJ2-3; TRBD1 matches 11 bases. The CDR3 runs 17 residues. CDR1 is LNHNV, CDR2 YYDKDF, per germline (reference sequence). V lost 5 bases and J lost 6; bases outside the gene matches: 13. Written as DNA, the CDR3 is TGTGCCACCAGCCCCCTGGGGGGGACAGGGGGTCGGGATACGCAGTATTTT. Residues: CATSPLGGTGGRDTQYF.

The chain uses TRBV19 and TRBJ2-4; the D is unclear. The CDR3 covers 14 residues. The V end was cut by 4 bases, the J end by 4 bases, with 11 bases between. The V gene's germline CDR1 is LNHDA and CDR2 SQIVND (reference sequence). This chain's CDR3 is CASSTRTGKNIQYF. CDR3 DNA: TGTGCCAGTAGTACCCGGACGGGTAAAAACATTCAGTACTTC.